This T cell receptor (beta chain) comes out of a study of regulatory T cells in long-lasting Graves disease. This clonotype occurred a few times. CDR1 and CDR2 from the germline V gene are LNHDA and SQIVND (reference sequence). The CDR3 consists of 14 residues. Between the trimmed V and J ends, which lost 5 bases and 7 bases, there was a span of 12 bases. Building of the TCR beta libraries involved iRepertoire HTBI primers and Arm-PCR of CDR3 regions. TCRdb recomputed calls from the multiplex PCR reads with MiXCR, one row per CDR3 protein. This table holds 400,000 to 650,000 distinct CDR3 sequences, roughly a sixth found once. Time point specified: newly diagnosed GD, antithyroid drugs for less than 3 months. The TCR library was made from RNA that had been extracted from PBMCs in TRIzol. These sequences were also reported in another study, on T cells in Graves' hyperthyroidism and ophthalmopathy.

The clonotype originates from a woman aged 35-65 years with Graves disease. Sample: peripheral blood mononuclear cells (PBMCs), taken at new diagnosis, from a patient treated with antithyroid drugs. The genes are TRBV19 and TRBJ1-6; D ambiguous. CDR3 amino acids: CASSFREDNSPLHF. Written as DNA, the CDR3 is TGTGCCAGTAGTTTTCGAGAGGACAATTCACCCCTCCACTTT.